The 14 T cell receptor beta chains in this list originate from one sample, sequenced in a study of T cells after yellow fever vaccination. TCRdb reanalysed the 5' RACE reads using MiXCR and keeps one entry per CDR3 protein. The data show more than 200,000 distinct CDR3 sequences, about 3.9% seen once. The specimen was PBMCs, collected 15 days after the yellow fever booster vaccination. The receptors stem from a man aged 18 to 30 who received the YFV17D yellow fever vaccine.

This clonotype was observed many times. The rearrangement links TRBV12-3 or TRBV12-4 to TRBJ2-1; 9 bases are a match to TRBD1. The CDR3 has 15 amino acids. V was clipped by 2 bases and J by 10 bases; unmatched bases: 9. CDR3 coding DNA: TGTGCCAGCAGTTTAAGGACAGGGGATGTAGGGGAGCAGTTCTTC. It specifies CASSLRTGDVGEQFF.

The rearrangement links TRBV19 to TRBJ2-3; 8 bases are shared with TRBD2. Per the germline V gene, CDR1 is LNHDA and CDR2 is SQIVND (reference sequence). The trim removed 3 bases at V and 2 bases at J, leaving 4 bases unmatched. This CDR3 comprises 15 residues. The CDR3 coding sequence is TGTGCCAGTAGTATGAGCGGGGGCCACACAGATACGCAGTATTTT. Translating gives CASSMSGGHTDTQYF.

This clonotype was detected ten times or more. The CDR3 spells CASSSDRAEQPQHF. The CDR3 DNA follows: TGTGCCAGCAGTTCCGACAGGGCGGAACAGCCCCAGCATTTT. The rearrangement uses TRBV6-2 or TRBV6-3 and TRBJ1-5, with 7 bases identical to TRBD1. Germline trimming cut 4 bases from V and 7 bases from J; bases unmatched to any gene: 7. Germline CDR1 reads MNHEY; CDR2 reads SVGEGT. CDR3 length: 14 amino acids.

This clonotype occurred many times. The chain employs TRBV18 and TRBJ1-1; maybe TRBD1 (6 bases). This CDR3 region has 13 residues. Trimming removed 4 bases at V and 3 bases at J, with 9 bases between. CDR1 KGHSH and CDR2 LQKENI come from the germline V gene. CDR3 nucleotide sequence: TGTGCCAGCTCACGACAGGATTACACTGAAGCTTTCTTT. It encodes CASSRQDYTEAFF.

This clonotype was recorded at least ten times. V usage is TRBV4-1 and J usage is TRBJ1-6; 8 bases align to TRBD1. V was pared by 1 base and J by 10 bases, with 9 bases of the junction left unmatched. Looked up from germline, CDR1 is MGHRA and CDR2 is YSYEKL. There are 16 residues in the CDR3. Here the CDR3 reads CASSQAGTGQKSPLHF. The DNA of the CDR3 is TGCGCCAGCAGCCAAGCCGGGACAGGTCAGAAATCACCCCTCCACTTT.

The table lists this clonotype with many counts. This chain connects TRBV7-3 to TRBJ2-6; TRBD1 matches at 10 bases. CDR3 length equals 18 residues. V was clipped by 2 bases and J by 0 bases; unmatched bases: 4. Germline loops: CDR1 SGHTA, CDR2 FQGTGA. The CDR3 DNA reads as TGTGCCAGCAGCTTACGGACAGGGGGTTTCTCTGGGGCCAACGTCCTGACTTTC. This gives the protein CASSLRTGGFSGANVLTF.

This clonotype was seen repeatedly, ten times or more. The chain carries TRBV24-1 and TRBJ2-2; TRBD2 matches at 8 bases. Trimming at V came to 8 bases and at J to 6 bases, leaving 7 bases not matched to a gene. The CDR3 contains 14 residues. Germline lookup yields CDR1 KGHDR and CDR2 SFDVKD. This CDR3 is CATNGGGRPGELFF. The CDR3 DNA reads TGTGCCACCAACGGCGGGGGGCGACCCGGGGAGCTGTTTTTT.

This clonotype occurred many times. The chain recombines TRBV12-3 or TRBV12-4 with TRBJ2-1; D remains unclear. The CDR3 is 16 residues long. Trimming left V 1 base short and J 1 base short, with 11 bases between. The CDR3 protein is CASSLVGIGSYNEQFF. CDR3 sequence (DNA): TGTGCCAGCAGTTTAGTTGGTATCGGGTCCTACAATGAGCAGTTCTTC.

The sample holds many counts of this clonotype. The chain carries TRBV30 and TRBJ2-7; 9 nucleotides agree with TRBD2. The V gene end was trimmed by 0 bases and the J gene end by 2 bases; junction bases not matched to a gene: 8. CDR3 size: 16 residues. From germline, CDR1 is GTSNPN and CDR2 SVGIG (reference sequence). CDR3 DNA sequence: TGTGCCTGGAGTGTACGGAAGACTAGCGGACCCTACGAGCAGTACGTC. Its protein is CAWSVRKTSGPYEQYV.

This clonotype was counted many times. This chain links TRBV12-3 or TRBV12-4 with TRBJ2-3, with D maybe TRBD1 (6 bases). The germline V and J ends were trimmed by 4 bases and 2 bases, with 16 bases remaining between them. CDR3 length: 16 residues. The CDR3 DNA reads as TGTGCCAGCAGTTCCACGGACAGCATTTACACAGATACGCAGTATTTT. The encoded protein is CASSSTDSIYTDTQYF.

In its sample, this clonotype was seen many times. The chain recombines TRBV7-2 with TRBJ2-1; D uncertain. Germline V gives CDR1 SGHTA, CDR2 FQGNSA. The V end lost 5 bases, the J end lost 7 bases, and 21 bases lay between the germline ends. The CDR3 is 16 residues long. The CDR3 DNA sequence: TGTGCCAGCAGCACGGTTGGGGATCCGACCATGAATGAGCAGTTCTTC. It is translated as CASSTVGDPTMNEQFF. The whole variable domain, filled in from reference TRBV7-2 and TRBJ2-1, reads GAGVSQSPSNKVTEKGKDVELRCDPISGHTALYWYRQSLGQGLEFLIYFQGNSAPDKSGLPSDRFSAERTGGSVSTLTIQRTQQEDSAVYLCASSTVGDPTMNEQFFGPGTRLTVL.

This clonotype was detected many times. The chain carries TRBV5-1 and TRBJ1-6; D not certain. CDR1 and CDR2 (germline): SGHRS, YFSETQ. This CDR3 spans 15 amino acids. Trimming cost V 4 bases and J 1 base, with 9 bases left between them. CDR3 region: CASSPDGSYNSPLHF. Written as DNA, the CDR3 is TGCGCCAGCAGCCCGGACGGTTCCTATAATTCACCCCTCCACTTT.

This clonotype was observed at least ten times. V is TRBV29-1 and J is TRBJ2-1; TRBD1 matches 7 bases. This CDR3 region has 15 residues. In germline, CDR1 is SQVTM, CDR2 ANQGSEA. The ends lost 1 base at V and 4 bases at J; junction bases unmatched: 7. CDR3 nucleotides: TGCAGCGTTGAAGTCCGGGACAGACGATACAATGAGCAGTTCTTC. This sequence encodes CSVEVRDRRYNEQFF.

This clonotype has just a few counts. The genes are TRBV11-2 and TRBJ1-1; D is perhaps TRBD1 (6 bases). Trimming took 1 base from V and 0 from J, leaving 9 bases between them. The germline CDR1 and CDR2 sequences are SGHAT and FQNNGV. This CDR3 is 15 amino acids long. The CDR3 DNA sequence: TGTGCCAGCAGCTTAGTACAGGGTTTGAACACTGAAGCTTTCTTT. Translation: CASSLVQGLNTEAFF.